Sequencing of this TCR beta chain was carried out in a study of cytomegalovirus exposure and HLA in healthy donors. Study-wide points: In a later analysis, TCR beta V- and J-gene trimming showed a link to a missense DCLRE1C variant. Prediction of most subjects' HLA-A and HLA-B alleles by TCR beta sequences was reportedly accurate.

Germline V gene lookup returns CDR1 MNHEY and CDR2 SMNVEV (reference sequence). The V and J ends lost 4 bases and 0 bases respectively, with 16 bases between them. The CDR3 extends over 16 amino acids. This clone appeared once. Its antigen is still unknown. With 60 Vbeta and 13 Jbeta primers, the PCR was carried out. The method was immunoSEQ multiplex PCR; TCRdb's version includes in-frame clones alone and lacks a portion of them. The sample has approximately 100,000 clones; roughly 80% are singletons. The chain has TRBV27 and TRBJ2-7, with D perhaps TRBD2 (6 bases). The clonotype originates from a female donor in good health and CMV-seropositive. Sequencing input: PBMCs. CDR3 nucleotide sequence: TGTGCCAGCAGTTACCCTCTTGGGGGGAGCTCCTACGAGCAGTACTTC. This translates into CASSYPLGGSSYEQYF.